The clone carrying this T cell receptor (beta chain) was seen a single time. The antigen is not known. The conserved closing phenylalanine or tryptophan is absent in this CDR3, likely reflecting a read error. Primers used in a second PCR of roughly 6 to 12 cycles were a sample-barcoded 5' primer and a J-beta primer mix. MiXCR, applied by TCRdb to the 5' RACE reads, yields one record per CDR3 protein. Among some 710,000 distinct CDR3 sequences listed, approximately 21% were seen once. This specimen belongs to a study of blood T cells in healthy people across ages. The study's findings and limits: Diversity was estimated from one million T cells, and these estimates were considered underestimates.

Ranging in age from roughly 6 to 90, the donors were healthy Caucasian individuals from Russia. This CDR3 contains 15 residues. Germline CDR1 and CDR2: MNHNY and SVGAGI (reference sequence). V lost 3 bases, J lost 0 bases, and 10 bases lay in between. The receptor was derived from a man aged 65 to 85 in good health. Sequencing used blood. The rearrangement joins TRBV6-6 to TRBJ2-3; either TRBD1 or TRBD2 may fit D (6 bases each). The CDR3 DNA follows: TGTGCCAGCAGTTATTCGGGGGCTAGCACAGATACGCAGTATCTT. Its translation: CASSYSGASTDTQYL.